This T cell receptor (beta chain) was captured in a study of T cell responses to AZD1222 COVID-19 vaccine. Note on this clone: Antigen: not known.

Clones were sequenced by immunoSEQ multiplex PCR, and TCRdb holds only the in-frame ones, with some missing. The repertoire holds 150,000 or so clones, with roughly nine tenths as singletons. General study results and limits: Repertoire samples came only from after the peak T cell response. Spike-spanning, vaccine-associated CD4 TCRs were dominant at 160-218 and 743-854. Unmutated regions of variants are reportedly targeted by nearly half of spike-specific TCRs. The sample set comprised mostly white British donors with more females, and clonal diversity was possibly underestimated.

The sequencing used peripheral blood, collected on day 0 of AZD1222 vaccination. This TCR derives from an adult in good health.

The CDR3 bases are TGTGCCAGCAGAGAAGCGGGAGGGGGCACAGATACGCAGTATTTT. It is translated as CASREAGGGTDTQYF. This chain connects TRBV3-1 (or the pseudogene TRBV3-2) to TRBJ2-3; 10 nucleotides line up with TRBD2. CDR3 size: 15 residues. The V segment lost 6 bases and the J segment 1 base; nucleotides outside the gene matches: 4. The germline V gene encodes CDR1 LGHDT and CDR2 YNNKEL (reference sequence).